A single T cell receptor (beta chain) is shown here with its context. The antigen is undetermined. These data come from a study of cytomegalovirus exposure and HLA in healthy donors. Study results and limitations: Rarity held for most TCR sequences, but there were some public TCRs that occurred in many donors.

Vbeta (60) and Jbeta (13) primers were used in the PCR. Here immunoSEQ multiplex PCR was the method, and the copy in TCRdb shows in-frame clones only, minus some. The data contain about 180,000 clones, 65% to 80% of them singletons. Germline assignment: CDR1 LNHDA and CDR2 SQIVND (reference sequence). V gave up 6 bases and J gave up 5 bases; unmatched junction bases: 12. The CDR3 runs 16 residues. The material sequenced was PBMCs. The gene calls are TRBV19 and TRBJ2-1, with 8 bases matching TRBD2. The TCR sequence derives from a woman aged 40 to 49 in good health and CMV-seronegative. The CDR3 DNA reads as TGTGCCAGTAGCCTCGGATCGGGAGGGCCTAACAATGAGCAGTTCTTC. Its protein is CASSLGSGGPNNEQFF.